Listed below are T cell receptor beta chains from one sample, sequenced in a study of beta chain features in type 1 diabetes. Repertoires were generated with immunoSEQ multiplex PCR, while TCRdb's copy carries only in-frame clones and drops some. This sample has roughly 400,000 clones, with approximately 16% found just once. Sequenced material: naive CD4+ T cells from blood. The receptors come from a woman under 30 in good health. The CDR3 runs from the conserved cysteine through the conserved F or W. The order of the fields is J gene, clone size, D gene, V gene, CDR3 DNA, CDR3 protein. The D gene is left open where the match is weak. The size field is filled for only some rows; it gives once, few, many or a size class.

>TRBJ2-5|few|TRBD1|TRBV7-8
TGTGCCAGCAGCTTCAGACAGGGGATCCAAGAGACCCAGTACTTC
CASSFRQGIQETQYF
>TRBJ2-2|.|TRBD1|TRBV28
TGTGCCAGCAGTTCGACAGGGGGTGGCACCGGGGAGCTGTTTTTT
CASSSTGGGTGELFF
>TRBJ2-1|few|TRBD2|TRBV7-2
TGTGCCAGCAGCTTTAGCGGGGTCCCCTACAATGAGCAGTTCTTC
CASSFSGVPYNEQFF
>TRBJ1-2|.|.|TRBV29-1
TGCAGCGTTGAAGTGGGGGAGGGGTACGGCTACACCTTC
CSVEVGEGYGYTF
>TRBJ2-5|.|.|TRBV5-1
TGCGCCAGCGGGGGGGGCCGGACGGGCGGTGAGACCCAGTACTTC
CASGGGRTGGETQYF
>TRBJ2-3|few|.|TRBV4-1
TGCGCCAGCAGCCAAGATTCCCACGGTAGAACCACAGATACGCAGTATTTT
CASSQDSHGRTTDTQYF
>TRBJ2-1|.|TRBD1|TRBV19
TGTGCCAGTTGGGACAGCCGCCGTGATGAGCAGTTCTTC
CASWDSRRDEQFF
>TRBJ2-3|few|.|TRBV19
TGTGCCAGTAGTATAGATTTCCTAGATGGTGGCACAGATACGCAGTATTTT
CASSIDFLDGGTDTQYF
>TRBJ2-7|.|TRBD2|TRBV5-4
TGTGCCAGCAGCTGGGCCGTAGCGGGAGTTTCCTACGAGCAGTACTTC
CASSWAVAGVSYEQYF
>TRBJ1-2|few|.|TRBV28
TGTGCCAGCAGTCCACCAATGACGGGAATCTATGGCTACACCTTC
CASSPPMTGIYGYTF
>TRBJ2-7|few|TRBD2|TRBV5-4
TGTGCCAGCAGCCCCGGACTAGTTAGCTACGAGCAGTACTTC
CASSPGLVSYEQYF